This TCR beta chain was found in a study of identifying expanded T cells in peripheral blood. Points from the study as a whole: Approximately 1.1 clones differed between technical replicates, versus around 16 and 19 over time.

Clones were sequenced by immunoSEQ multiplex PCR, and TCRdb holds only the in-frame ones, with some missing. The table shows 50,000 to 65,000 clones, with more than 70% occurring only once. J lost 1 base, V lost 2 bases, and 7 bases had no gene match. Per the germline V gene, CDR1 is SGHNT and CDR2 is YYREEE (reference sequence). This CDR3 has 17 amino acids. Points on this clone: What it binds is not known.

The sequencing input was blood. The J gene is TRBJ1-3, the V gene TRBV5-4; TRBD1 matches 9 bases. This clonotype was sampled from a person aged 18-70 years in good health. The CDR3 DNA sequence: TGTGCCAGCAGCTTTGGGACGACAGGGGGATCTGGAAACACCATATATTTT. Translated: CASSFGTTGGSGNTIYF.